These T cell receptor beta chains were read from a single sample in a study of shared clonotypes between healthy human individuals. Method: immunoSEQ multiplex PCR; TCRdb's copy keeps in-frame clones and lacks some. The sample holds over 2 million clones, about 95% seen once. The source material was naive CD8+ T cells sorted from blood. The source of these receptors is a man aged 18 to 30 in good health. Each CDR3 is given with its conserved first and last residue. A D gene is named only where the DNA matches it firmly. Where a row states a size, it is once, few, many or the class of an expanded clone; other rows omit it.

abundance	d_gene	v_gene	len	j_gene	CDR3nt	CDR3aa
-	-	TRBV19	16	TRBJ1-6	TGTGCCAGTCGAGGGGTGCAGGGCTCCTATAATTCACCCCTCCACTTT	CASRGVQGSYNSPLHF
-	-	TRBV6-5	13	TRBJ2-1	TGTGCCAGCAGTTACGGTCAGGGCAATGAGCAGTTCTTC	CASSYGQGNEQFF
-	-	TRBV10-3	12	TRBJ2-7	TGTGCCATCAGTATCGAGCTCTACGAGCAGTACTTC	CAISIELYEQYF
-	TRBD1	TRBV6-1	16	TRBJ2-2	TGTGCCAGCAGTGTATACAGGGGTAGCCCCACCGGGGAGCTGTTTTTT	CASSVYRGSPTGELFF
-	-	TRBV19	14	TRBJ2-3	TGTGCCAGTACCGGGATAAGGGCCACAGATACGCAGTATTTT	CASTGIRATDTQYF
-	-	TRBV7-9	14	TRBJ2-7	TGTGCCAGCAGCGGACGGACTGCCTTTTACGAGCAGTACTTC	CASSGRTAFYEQYF
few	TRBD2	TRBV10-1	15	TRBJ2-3	TGCGCCAGCAGTGAGTCGGCGACTAGCTCAGATACGCAGTATTTT	CASSESATSSDTQYF
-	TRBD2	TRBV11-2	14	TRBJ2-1	TGTGCCAGCAGCGCTAGCGGGGGAATCAATGAGCAGTTCTTC	CASSASGGINEQFF
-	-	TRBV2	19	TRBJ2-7	TGTGCCAGCAGTGAAGTGGCAGCCGTCTACCTAACACCCACCTACGAGCAGTACTTC	CASSEVAAVYLTPTYEQYF
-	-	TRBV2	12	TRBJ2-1	TGTGCCAGCCCTGGCCACGACAATGAGCAGTTCTTC	CASPGHDNEQFF
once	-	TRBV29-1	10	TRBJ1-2	TGCAGCGTTGTAGAAAATGGCTACACCTTC	CSVVENGYTF
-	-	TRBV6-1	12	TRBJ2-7	TGTGCCAGCAGTGGCGATCGCTACGAGCAGTACTTC	CASSGDRYEQYF
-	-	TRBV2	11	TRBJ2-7	TGTGCCAGCTTCGGGGTATACGAGCAGTACTTC	CASFGVYEQYF
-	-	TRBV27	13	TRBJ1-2	TGTGCCAGCAGTTTATACCAGGACGACGGCTACACCTTC	CASSLYQDDGYTF
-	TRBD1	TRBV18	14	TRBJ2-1	TGTGCCAGCTCGCTCGACAGGGTTGACAATGAGCAGTTCTTC	CASSLDRVDNEQFF
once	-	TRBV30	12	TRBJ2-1	TGTGCCTGGGGGGGGAGCGGCAATGAGCAGTTCTTC	CAWGGSGNEQFF
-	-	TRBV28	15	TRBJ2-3	TGTGCCAGCTGCCTCACTAGGTCTAGCACAGATACGCAGTATTTT	CASCLTRSSTDTQYF
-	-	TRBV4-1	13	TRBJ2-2	TGCGCCATCAGCCAGGTTGGGGCCGGGGAGCTGTTTTTT	CAISQVGAGELFF
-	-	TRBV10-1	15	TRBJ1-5	TGCGCCAGCAGTGTACGGACAGATAGCAATCAGCCCCAGCATTTT	CASSVRTDSNQPQHF
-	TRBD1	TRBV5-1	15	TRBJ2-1	TGCGCCAGCAGCGAGGGACAGAGCTCCTACAATGAGCAGTTCTTC	CASSEGQSSYNEQFF
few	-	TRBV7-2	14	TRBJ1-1	TGTGCCAGCAGCTTCGGGATGTTGAACACTGAAGCTTTCTTT	CASSFGMLNTEAFF
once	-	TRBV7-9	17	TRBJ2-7	TGTGCCAGCAGCGCTCGCTTCTCACAGGCGAGCTCCTACGAGCAGTACTTC	CASSARFSQASSYEQYF
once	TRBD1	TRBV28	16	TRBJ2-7	TGTGCCAGCAGTGTCGCGTGGACAGGGCTCCCTTACGAGCAGTACTTC	CASSVAWTGLPYEQYF
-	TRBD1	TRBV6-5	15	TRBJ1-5	TGTGCCAGTAGCCCGACAGGGGGAAGCAATCAGCCCCAGCATTTT	CASSPTGGSNQPQHF
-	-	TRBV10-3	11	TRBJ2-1	TGTGCCATCCAGGACCTCCATGAGCAGTTCTTC	CAIQDLHEQFF
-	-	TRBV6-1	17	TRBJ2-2	TGTGCCAGCAGTGAAAGGGCAATGGATTGGCTCCCCGGGGAGCTGTTTTTT	CASSERAMDWLPGELFF
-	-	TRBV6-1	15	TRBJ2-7	TGTGCCAGCAGTGAAGAGTGGGGCAGCTCCTACGAGCAGTACTTC	CASSEEWGSSYEQYF
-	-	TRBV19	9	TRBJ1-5	TGTGCCACCGGGCAGCCCCAGCATTTT	CATGQPQHF